The rows below give T cell receptor beta chains drawn from one sample of a study of blood T cell repertoires in COVID-19. Produced via immunoSEQ multiplex PCR; TCRdb's table is partial and in-frame only. The sample consists of 57,000 or so clones, approximately 79% of them appearing once. The sequencing input was peripheral blood. The source of these receptors is a man in his 60s with acute or convalescent COVID-19. Both conserved end residues are part of each CDR3. Fields, in order: clone size, V gene, J gene, D gene, CDR3 DNA, CDR3 protein. The D gene is left open where the match is weak. The size entry is marked missing in some rows and otherwise reads once, few, many or a size class.

.	TRBV29-1	TRBJ1-1	.	TGCAGCACCGGGGGTGGGGACACTGAAGCTTTCTTT	CSTGGGDTEAFF
once	TRBV28	TRBJ1-2	.	TGTGCCAGCAGTTTATGGGGAGATGGCTACACCTTC	CASSLWGDGYTF
once	TRBV30	TRBJ2-4	.	TGTGCCTGGAGGCGGCTTAGTCGCACCCTCGCCGGGGACATTCAGTACTTC	CAWRRLSRTLAGDIQYF
.	TRBV19	TRBJ2-3	TRBD2	TGTGCCAGTAGTATCTTGCCTAGCGGGAGAACAGATACGCAGTATTTT	CASSILPSGRTDTQYF
once	TRBV7-2	TRBJ1-5	TRBD1	TGTGCCAGCAGCTTCCAGGGGGGCAGCAATCAGCCCCAGCATTTT	CASSFQGGSNQPQHF
.	TRBV2	TRBJ2-1	.	TGTGCCAGCACCGCCGGGAGTAGTTACAATGAGCAGTTCTTC	CASTAGSSYNEQFF
.	TRBV23-1	TRBJ2-1	.	TGCGCCGGAAGGAGGACCAAAACTTACAATGAGCAGTTCTTC	CAGRRTKTYNEQFF
.	TRBV6-5	TRBJ1-2	.	TGTGCCAGCAGTTACGCTGGGGGGGCTGGCTACACCTTC	CASSYAGGAGYTF
.	TRBV1	TRBJ2-6	.	TGCACCAGCACTCCGTGGCCGGGACAGTATCTCTCTGGGGCCAACGTCCTGACTTTC	CTSTPWPGQYLSGANVLTF
.	TRBV29-1	TRBJ2-1	.	TGCAGCGTTGAGCTCTACGGTAGCTACAATGAGCAGTTCTTC	CSVELYGSYNEQFF
.	TRBV25-1	TRBJ1-1	.	TGTGCCAGCAGTGATTTTCTTGGGGACTACACTGAAGCTTTCTTT	CASSDFLGDYTEAFF
.	TRBV7-3	TRBJ2-7	TRBD2	TGTGCCAGCAGCCGGGGCGGGAGCTCCTACGAGCAGTACTTC	CASSRGGSSYEQYF
.	TRBV5-1	TRBJ2-1	.	TGCGCCAGCAGCTTGGCTAATGAGCAGTTCTTC	CASSLANEQFF
few	TRBV11-2	TRBJ2-7	TRBD1	TGTGCCAGCAGCTTCAGGGGGATCGGGGACTACGAGCAGTACTTC	CASSFRGIGDYEQYF
.	TRBV4-3	TRBJ1-1	.	TGCGCCAGCAGCCAGTTTCCGGGGGGCACTGAAGCTTTCTTT	CASSQFPGGTEAFF
once	TRBV9	TRBJ2-7	TRBD2	TGTGCCAGCACCCCTGGCGGGAGCGGGTGGGACGAGCAGTACTTC	CASTPGGSGWDEQYF
.	TRBV6-2/TRBV6-3	TRBJ1-5	.	TGTGCCAGCAGTTACCAAGGGGGTATTCAGCCCCAGCATTTT	CASSYQGGIQPQHF
.	TRBV5-1	TRBJ1-1	TRBD1	TGCGCCAGCAGCTTGCGTCAGGGGGCGCCTGAAGCTTTCTTT	CASSLRQGAPEAFF
.	TRBV25-1	TRBJ1-5	.	TGTGCCAGCAGCGACATGCAGATGAATCAGCCCCAGCATTTT	CASSDMQMNQPQHF
.	TRBV5-1	TRBJ1-6	.	TGCGCCAGCAGCCCTAGGGGATCTTACGATTCACCCCTCCACTTT	CASSPRGSYDSPLHF
.	TRBV6-5	TRBJ2-7	.	TGTGCCAGCAAGAGGGAGGGGACAGGCGGCGAGCAGTACTTC	CASKREGTGGEQYF
.	TRBV7-9	TRBJ2-7	TRBD1	TGTGCCAGCAGCTTAGCAGGGACAGCTTACGAGCAGTACTTC	CASSLAGTAYEQYF
.	TRBV27	TRBJ1-1	.	TGTGCCAGCAGTTTCGTGGGGGGCACTGAAGCTTTCTTT	CASSFVGGTEAFF
.	TRBV5-1	TRBJ2-4	TRBD1	TGCGCCAGCAGCTCCCCCGGGACAGGGAAAAACATTCAGTACTTC	CASSSPGTGKNIQYF
.	TRBV6-5	TRBJ1-4	.	TGTGCCACTACGCGTGGAAAACTGTTTTTT	CATTRGKLFF
.	TRBV6-5	TRBJ2-3	.	TGTGCCAGCAGTCCCCTAGGAGGGGTGCAGTATTTT	CASSPLGGVQYF
.	TRBV2	TRBJ1-1	.	TGTGCCAGCAGCTCCAGGCCGGGGGGCGCGAACACTGAAGCTTTCTTT	CASSSRPGGANTEAFF
.	TRBV5-5	TRBJ2-1	.	TGTGCCAGCAGCCTAGCGAGTGAGCAGTTCTTC	CASSLASEQFF
.	TRBV2	TRBJ2-7	TRBD1	TGTGCCAGCAGTGATTTTGGACAGGGGGACACAAGGGGGTACTTC	CASSDFGQGDTRGYF
.	TRBV7-2	TRBJ2-6	.	TGTGCCAGCAGCTTTGCAGGGACTGGGGCCAACGTCCTGACTTTC	CASSFAGTGANVLTF
.	TRBV12-3/TRBV12-4	TRBJ2-3	.	TGTGCCAGCAGTTTACGGACACAAGATACGCAGTATTTT	CASSLRTQDTQYF
.	TRBV19	TRBJ2-4	TRBD2	TGTGCCAGTAGTACAGGGCTCGGGGGGATCATTCAGTACTTC	CASSTGLGGIIQYF
medium-sized	TRBV9	TRBJ2-5	.	TGTGCCAGCAGCGTAGAAGGGCGGGCAAAGAAAGAGACCCAGTACTTC	CASSVEGRAKKETQYF